Listed below are T cell receptor beta chains from one sample, sequenced in a study of blood T cells in healthy people across ages. TCRdb fed the 5' RACE reads into MiXCR, producing one record per CDR3 protein. Altogether some 880,000 distinct CDR3 sequences are present, 36% being singletons, with the ten largest covering under 15%. Sequencing used blood. The source of these receptors is a man between 18 and 35 years old in good health. Each CDR3 is given with its conserved first and last residue. The D gene is left open where the match is weak. A clone size is listed for some rows: how often the clone was seen (once, few, many), or a class if it is expanded.

cdr3_nt: TGTGCCAGCCGGACAGGGAGCCATGGCTACACCTTC
cdr3_aa: CASRTGSHGYTF
d_call: TRBD1
v_call: TRBV2
j_call: TRBJ1-2
clone_size: many

cdr3_nt: TGTGCCAGCAGTTTGGGGACAGGGAATTTTTTCTATGGCTACACCTTC
cdr3_aa: CASSLGTGNFFYGYTF
d_call: TRBD1
v_call: TRBV12-3/TRBV12-4
j_call: TRBJ1-2
clone_size: many

cdr3_nt: TGTGCCAGCAGTGGGGACAGAGTTAATTCACCCCTCCACTTT
cdr3_aa: CASSGDRVNSPLHF
d_call: TRBD1
v_call: TRBV2
j_call: TRBJ1-6
clone_size: few

cdr3_nt: TGCAGTGCTCCCAAGCAGGACAAAGGCGGCTACACCTTC
cdr3_aa: CSAPKQDKGGYTF
d_call: .
v_call: TRBV20-1
j_call: TRBJ1-2
clone_size: many

cdr3_nt: TGTGCCATCAGCGCTTGGACGGGGAACTACAATGAGCAGTTCTTC
cdr3_aa: CAISAWTGNYNEQFF
d_call: .
v_call: TRBV10-3
j_call: TRBJ2-1
clone_size: .

cdr3_nt: TGCAGTGCTAGAGAGACGCGGACAGGACGGAATGAAGCTTTCTTT
cdr3_aa: CSARETRTGRNEAFF
d_call: TRBD1
v_call: TRBV20-1
j_call: TRBJ1-1
clone_size: .

cdr3_nt: TGTGCCAGCAGCCAAGTCGGGACAGGGGATATGGGTAATGAAAAACTGTTTTTT
cdr3_aa: CASSQVGTGDMGNEKLFF
d_call: TRBD1
v_call: TRBV6-1
j_call: TRBJ1-4
clone_size: .

cdr3_nt: TGTACCAGCAGCCTGGAGTTTGGAGCGCAGTATTTT
cdr3_aa: CTSSLEFGAQYF
d_call: .
v_call: TRBV7-2
j_call: TRBJ2-3
clone_size: .

cdr3_nt: TGCGCCAGCAGCCGATGGACTAGCGGGGGAGTTAACCAAGAGACCCAGTACTTC
cdr3_aa: CASSRWTSGGVNQETQYF
d_call: TRBD2
v_call: TRBV5-1
j_call: TRBJ2-5
clone_size: few

cdr3_nt: TGTGCCAGTAGCCAAGATGGGTGGAGGGGGACCACCGGGGAGCTGTTTTTT
cdr3_aa: CASSQDGWRGTTGELFF
d_call: .
v_call: TRBV14
j_call: TRBJ2-2
clone_size: .

cdr3_nt: TGCGCCAGCAGCCCCGGGACGGCTTTATCTTCCTATGGCTACACCTTC
cdr3_aa: CASSPGTALSSYGYTF
d_call: .
v_call: TRBV5-1
j_call: TRBJ1-2
clone_size: few

cdr3_nt: TGTGCCAGCAGTGAAGCGGGCTATGAGCAGTTCTTC
cdr3_aa: CASSEAGYEQFF
d_call: .
v_call: TRBV2
j_call: TRBJ2-1
clone_size: few

cdr3_nt: TGTGCCAGCAGCCCCCTCCAACCGAACACCGGGGAGCTGTTTTTT
cdr3_aa: CASSPLQPNTGELFF
d_call: .
v_call: TRBV14
j_call: TRBJ2-2
clone_size: few

cdr3_nt: TGTGTCACCCGACTAGCGGGGGGGCAAGAGACCCAGTACTTC
cdr3_aa: CVTRLAGGQETQYF
d_call: TRBD2
v_call: TRBV10-3
j_call: TRBJ2-5
clone_size: .

cdr3_nt: TGTGCCAGCAGCCAAGATTTCGGTCATGAGCAGTTCTTC
cdr3_aa: CASSQDFGHEQFF
d_call: .
v_call: TRBV14
j_call: TRBJ2-1
clone_size: few

cdr3_nt: TGTGCCAGCAGCTTAGGTCGGGAGGATACGCAGTATTTT
cdr3_aa: CASSLGREDTQYF
d_call: .
v_call: TRBV7-2
j_call: TRBJ2-3
clone_size: many

cdr3_nt: TGCAGTGCTAGGTTGGGGGACTCCTACAATGAGCAGTACTTC
cdr3_aa: CSARLGDSYNEQYF
d_call: .
v_call: TRBV20-1
j_call: TRBJ2-7
clone_size: .

cdr3_nt: TGTGCCAGCACCCAGGGGAGGTCGACGCAGTATTTT
cdr3_aa: CASTQGRSTQYF
d_call: .
v_call: TRBV7-2
j_call: TRBJ2-3
clone_size: .

cdr3_nt: TGCGCCAGCAGCTACGGACAGGGGGGAGCAGATACGCAGTATTTT
cdr3_aa: CASSYGQGGADTQYF
d_call: TRBD1
v_call: TRBV5-1
j_call: TRBJ2-3
clone_size: .

cdr3_nt: TGCGCCAGCAGCGTGGATGGCAGGCGAGAAAAACTGTTTTTT
cdr3_aa: CASSVDGRREKLFF
d_call: .
v_call: TRBV5-1
j_call: TRBJ1-4
clone_size: .

cdr3_nt: TGTGCCAGCAGCCTTGGCGGGATGTCCTACGAGCACTACTTC
cdr3_aa: CASSLGGMSYEHYF
d_call: .
v_call: TRBV11-2
j_call: TRBJ2-7
clone_size: .

cdr3_nt: TGTGCCAGCAGTGAAGCACAAAGGACTGGCTACACCTTC
cdr3_aa: CASSEAQRTGYTF
d_call: .
v_call: TRBV6-1
j_call: TRBJ1-2
clone_size: few

cdr3_nt: TGTGCCAGCACCCGGTCGGGGGTACTTTACAATGAGCAGTACTTC
cdr3_aa: CASTRSGVLYNEQYF
d_call: .
v_call: TRBV12-3/TRBV12-4
j_call: TRBJ2-7
clone_size: few

cdr3_nt: TGTACCAGCAGTGCTGAGGGTTCGTATGGCTACACCTTC
cdr3_aa: CTSSAEGSYGYTF
d_call: .
v_call: TRBV2
j_call: TRBJ1-2
clone_size: .

cdr3_nt: TGCAGTGCTAGGCAGAGCTCTGGAAACACCATATATTTT
cdr3_aa: CSARQSSGNTIYF
d_call: .
v_call: TRBV20-1
j_call: TRBJ1-3
clone_size: .

cdr3_nt: TGCAGTGCTAGAAATGACAGGGGAAATGAAGCTTTCTTT
cdr3_aa: CSARNDRGNEAFF
d_call: TRBD1
v_call: TRBV20-1
j_call: TRBJ1-1
clone_size: .

cdr3_nt: TGTGCCTGCCAGGACAGCTACGAGCAGTACTTC
cdr3_aa: CACQDSYEQYF
d_call: .
v_call: TRBV30
j_call: TRBJ2-7
clone_size: few

cdr3_nt: TGTGCCAGCGGGGGAAATGAAAAACTGTTTTTT
cdr3_aa: CASGGNEKLFF
d_call: .
v_call: TRBV2
j_call: TRBJ1-4
clone_size: .

cdr3_nt: TGCAGCGTTGGGGGAAGGAAAGGCTACACCTTC
cdr3_aa: CSVGGRKGYTF
d_call: .
v_call: TRBV29-1
j_call: TRBJ1-2
clone_size: .

cdr3_nt: TGCAGCGTTGTAGCAAACTCCTACAATGAGCAGTTCTTC
cdr3_aa: CSVVANSYNEQFF
d_call: .
v_call: TRBV29-1
j_call: TRBJ2-1
clone_size: .

cdr3_nt: TGCGCCAGCAGCCGACAGGGTGAGGAGCAGTACTTC
cdr3_aa: CASSRQGEEQYF
d_call: TRBD1
v_call: TRBV4-3
j_call: TRBJ2-5
clone_size: few

cdr3_nt: TGTGCCAGCAGCTCGGTCGGTGAAAAACTGTTTTTT
cdr3_aa: CASSSVGEKLFF
d_call: .
v_call: TRBV3-1
j_call: TRBJ1-4
clone_size: few

cdr3_nt: TGCAGTGCCCAAACAGGGTACCAAGAGACCCAGTACTTC
cdr3_aa: CSAQTGYQETQYF
d_call: .
v_call: TRBV20-1
j_call: TRBJ2-5
clone_size: few